These 6 T cell receptor beta chains were sequenced from one sample in a study of blood T cell repertoires in COVID-19. Sequencing was performed with immunoSEQ multiplex PCR; in TCRdb, only in-frame clones are kept and a portion is missing. This sample yields about 61,000 clones, of which approximately 87% are seen a single time; approximately 7% belongs to the top ten. Material: peripheral blood. The receptors originated from a man aged 55 to 70 with acute or convalescent COVID-19.

The CDR3 DNA is TGTGCCAGCAGCGCTACGGGAAACCAAGAGACCCAGTACTTC. It is translated as CASSATGNQETQYF. The rearrangement links TRBV5-6 to TRBJ2-5, with a possible D match to TRBD2 (5 bases). The CDR3 covers 14 residues. The germline gives CDR1 SGHDT, CDR2 YYEEEE. V was shortened by 4 bases and J by 0 bases, with 10 bases between the two germline ends.

The sample holds one count of this clone. V and J are TRBV19 and TRBJ1-1, with 8 bases that match TRBD1. The CDR3 is made up of 12 amino acids. V lost 7 bases and J lost 7; bases outside the gene matches: 5. Germline values: CDR1 LNHDA, CDR2 SQIVND (reference sequence). The CDR3 is CASKDRADEAFF. The CDR3 DNA reads as TGTGCCAGTAAGGACAGGGCTGATGAAGCTTTCTTT.

J is TRBJ1-2 and V is TRBV7-8; weak D call: TRBD1 (6 bases). The CDR3 loop spans 17 amino acids. Germline V gene data show CDR1 as SGHVS and CDR2 as FQNEAQ. V was cut by 5 bases and J by 0 bases, with 19 bases left in between. Here the CDR3 reads CASSPSPRTDANYGYTF. CDR3 nucleotides: TGTGCCAGCAGCCCTAGTCCTAGGACAGACGCTAACTATGGCTACACCTTC.

This clone has just one count. The chain carries TRBV2 and TRBJ2-7, with D unresolved. Per the germline V gene, CDR1 is SNHLY and CDR2 is FYNNEI. V lost 3 bases, J lost 4 bases, and 13 bases lay in between. The CDR3 totals 14 residues. CDR3 coding DNA: TGTGCCAGCAGTGAGGGCAGAAGACGATACGAGCAGTACTTC. Amino acids: CASSEGRRRYEQYF.

The chain recombines TRBV4-3 with TRBJ1-1; 7 nucleotides align to TRBD1. CDR1 LGHNA and CDR2 YSLEER come from the germline V gene. This CDR3 has 15 residues. The junction had 5 bases not matched to a gene; V was cut back by 0 bases and J by 4 bases. In nucleotides, the CDR3 is TGCGCCAGCAGCCAAGAAAGGGGGCTTGGCACTGAAGCTTTCTTT. This sequence encodes CASSQERGLGTEAFF.

DNA for the CDR3: TGCAGCGTTCCCAATACAGGGAAGGGCGAAGCTTTCTTT. Translating gives CSVPNTGKGEAFF. The chain employs TRBV29-1 and TRBJ1-1; D perhaps matches TRBD1 (6 bases). CDR1 and CDR2 (germline): SQVTM, ANQGSEA. V shed 5 bases and J shed 8 bases, with 18 bases lying between them. This CDR3 has 13 amino acids.